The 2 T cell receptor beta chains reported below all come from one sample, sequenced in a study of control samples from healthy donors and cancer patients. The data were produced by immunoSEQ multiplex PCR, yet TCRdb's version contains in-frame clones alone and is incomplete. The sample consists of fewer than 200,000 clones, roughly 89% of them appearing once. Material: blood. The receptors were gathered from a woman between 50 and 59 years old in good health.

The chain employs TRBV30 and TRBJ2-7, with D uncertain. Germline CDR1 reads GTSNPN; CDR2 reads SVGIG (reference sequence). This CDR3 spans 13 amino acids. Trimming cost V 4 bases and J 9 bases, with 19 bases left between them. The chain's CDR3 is CAWNSGRRAGQYF. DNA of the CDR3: TGTGCCTGGAATAGTGGAAGAAGGGCCGGGCAGTACTTC.

CDR3 DNA sequence: TGTGCCAGCAGACCCCCGGGGGGTGAGAACTATGGCTACACCTTC. It is translated as CASRPPGGENYGYTF. The chain uses TRBV6-6 and TRBJ1-2, with a tentative D call TRBD1 (5 bases). The CDR3 has 15 residues. V was cut by 6 bases and J by 2 bases, with 16 bases left in between. The V gene's germline CDR1 is MNHNY and CDR2 SVGAGI (reference sequence).